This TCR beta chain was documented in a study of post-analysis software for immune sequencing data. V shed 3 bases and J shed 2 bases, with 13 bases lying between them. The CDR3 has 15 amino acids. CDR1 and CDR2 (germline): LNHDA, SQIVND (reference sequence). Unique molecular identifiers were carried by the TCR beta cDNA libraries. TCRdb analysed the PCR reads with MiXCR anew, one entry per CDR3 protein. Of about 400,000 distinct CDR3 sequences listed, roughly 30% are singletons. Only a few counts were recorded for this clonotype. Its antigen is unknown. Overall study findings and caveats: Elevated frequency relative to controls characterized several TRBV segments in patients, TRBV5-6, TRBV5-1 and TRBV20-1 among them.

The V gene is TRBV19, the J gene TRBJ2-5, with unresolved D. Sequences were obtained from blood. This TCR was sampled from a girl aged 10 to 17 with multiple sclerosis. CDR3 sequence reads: CASSMGSLTQETQYF. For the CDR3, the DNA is TGTGCCAGTAGTATGGGCAGCCTTACTCAAGAGACCCAGTACTTC.